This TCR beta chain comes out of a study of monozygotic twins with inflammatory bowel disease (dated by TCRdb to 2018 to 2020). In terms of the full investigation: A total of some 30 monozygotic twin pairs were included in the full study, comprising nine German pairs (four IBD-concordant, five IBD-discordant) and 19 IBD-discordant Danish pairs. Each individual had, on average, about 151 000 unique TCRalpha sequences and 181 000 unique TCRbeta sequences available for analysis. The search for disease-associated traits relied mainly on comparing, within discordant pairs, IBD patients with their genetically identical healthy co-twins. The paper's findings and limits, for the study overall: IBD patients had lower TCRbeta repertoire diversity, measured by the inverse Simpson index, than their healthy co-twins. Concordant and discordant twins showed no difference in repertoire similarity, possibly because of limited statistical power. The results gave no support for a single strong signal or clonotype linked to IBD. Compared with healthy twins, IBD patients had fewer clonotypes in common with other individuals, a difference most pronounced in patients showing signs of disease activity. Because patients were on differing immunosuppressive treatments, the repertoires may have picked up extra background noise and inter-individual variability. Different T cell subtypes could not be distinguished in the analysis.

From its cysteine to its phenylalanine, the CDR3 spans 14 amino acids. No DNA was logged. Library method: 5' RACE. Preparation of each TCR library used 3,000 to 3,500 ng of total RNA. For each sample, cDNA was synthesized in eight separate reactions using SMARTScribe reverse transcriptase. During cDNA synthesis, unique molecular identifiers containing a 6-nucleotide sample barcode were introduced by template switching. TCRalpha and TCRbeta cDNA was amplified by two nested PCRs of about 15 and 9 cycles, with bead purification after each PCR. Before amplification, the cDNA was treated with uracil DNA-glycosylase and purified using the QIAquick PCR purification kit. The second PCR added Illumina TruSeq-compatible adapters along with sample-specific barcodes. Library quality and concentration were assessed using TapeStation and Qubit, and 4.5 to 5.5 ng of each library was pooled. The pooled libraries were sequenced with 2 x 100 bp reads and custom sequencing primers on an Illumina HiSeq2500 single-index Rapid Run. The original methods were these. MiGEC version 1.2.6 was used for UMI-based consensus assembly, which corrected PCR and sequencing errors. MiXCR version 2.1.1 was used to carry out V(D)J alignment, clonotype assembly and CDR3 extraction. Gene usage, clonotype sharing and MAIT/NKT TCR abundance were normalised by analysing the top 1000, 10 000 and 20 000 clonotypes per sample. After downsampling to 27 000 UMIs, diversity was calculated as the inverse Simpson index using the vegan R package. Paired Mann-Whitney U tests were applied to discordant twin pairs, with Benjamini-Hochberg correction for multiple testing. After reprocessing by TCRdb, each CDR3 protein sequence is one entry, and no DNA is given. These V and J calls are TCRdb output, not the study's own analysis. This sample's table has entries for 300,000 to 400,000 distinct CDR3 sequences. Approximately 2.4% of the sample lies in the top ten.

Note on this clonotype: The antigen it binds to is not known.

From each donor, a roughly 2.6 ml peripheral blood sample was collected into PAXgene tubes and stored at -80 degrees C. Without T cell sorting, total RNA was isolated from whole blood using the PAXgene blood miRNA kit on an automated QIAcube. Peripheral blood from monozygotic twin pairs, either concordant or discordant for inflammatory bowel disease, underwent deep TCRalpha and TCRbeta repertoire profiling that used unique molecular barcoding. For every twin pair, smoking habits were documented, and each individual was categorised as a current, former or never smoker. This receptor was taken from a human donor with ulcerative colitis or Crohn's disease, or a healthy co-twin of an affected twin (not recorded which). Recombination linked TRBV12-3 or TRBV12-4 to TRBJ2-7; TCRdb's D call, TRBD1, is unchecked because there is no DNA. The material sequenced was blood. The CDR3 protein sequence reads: CASSLRGLAYEQYF.